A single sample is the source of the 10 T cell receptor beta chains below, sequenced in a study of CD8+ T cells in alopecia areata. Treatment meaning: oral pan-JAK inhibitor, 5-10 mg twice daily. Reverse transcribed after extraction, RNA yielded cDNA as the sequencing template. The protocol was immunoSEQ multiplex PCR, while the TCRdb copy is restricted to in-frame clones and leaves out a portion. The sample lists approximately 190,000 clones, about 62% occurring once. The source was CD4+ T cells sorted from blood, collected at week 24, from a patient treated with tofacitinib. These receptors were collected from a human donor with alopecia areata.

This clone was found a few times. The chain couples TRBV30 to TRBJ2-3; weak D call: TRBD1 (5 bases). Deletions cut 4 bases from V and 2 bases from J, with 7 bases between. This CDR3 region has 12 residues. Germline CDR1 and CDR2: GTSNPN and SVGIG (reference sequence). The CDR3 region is CAWTRDTDTQYF. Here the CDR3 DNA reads TGTGCCTGGACCAGGGACACAGATACGCAGTATTTT.

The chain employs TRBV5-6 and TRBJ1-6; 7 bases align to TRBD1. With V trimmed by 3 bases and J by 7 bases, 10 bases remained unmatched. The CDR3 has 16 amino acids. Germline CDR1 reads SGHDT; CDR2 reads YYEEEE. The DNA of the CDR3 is TGTGCCAGCAGCTCACGGACAGGACGGTACAATTCACCCCTCCACTTT. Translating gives CASSSRTGRYNSPLHF.

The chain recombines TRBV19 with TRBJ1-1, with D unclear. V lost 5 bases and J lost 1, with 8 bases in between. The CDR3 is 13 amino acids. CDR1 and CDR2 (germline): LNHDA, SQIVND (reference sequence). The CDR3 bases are TGTGCCAGTAGTGTAACAGCGAACACTGAAGCTTTCTTT. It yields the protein CASSVTANTEAFF.

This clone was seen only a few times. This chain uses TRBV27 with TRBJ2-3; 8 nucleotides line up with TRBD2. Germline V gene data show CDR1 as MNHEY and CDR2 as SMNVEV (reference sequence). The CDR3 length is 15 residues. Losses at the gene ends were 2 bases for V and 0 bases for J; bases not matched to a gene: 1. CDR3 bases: TGTGCCAGCAGTTTAGCGGGGGGCAGCACAGATACGCAGTATTTT. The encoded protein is CASSLAGGSTDTQYF.

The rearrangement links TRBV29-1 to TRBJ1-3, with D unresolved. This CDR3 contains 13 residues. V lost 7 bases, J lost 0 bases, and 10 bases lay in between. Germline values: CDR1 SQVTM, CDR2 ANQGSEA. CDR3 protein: CSGARGSGNTIYF. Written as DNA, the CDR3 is TGCAGCGGCGCCCGGGGCTCTGGAAACACCATATATTTT.

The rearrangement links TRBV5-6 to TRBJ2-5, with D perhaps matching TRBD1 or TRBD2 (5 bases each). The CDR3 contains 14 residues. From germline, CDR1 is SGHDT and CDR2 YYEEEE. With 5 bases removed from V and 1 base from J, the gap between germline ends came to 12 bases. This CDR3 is CASSGTPIQETQYF. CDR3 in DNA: TGTGCCAGCAGTGGGACGCCGATCCAAGAGACCCAGTACTTC.

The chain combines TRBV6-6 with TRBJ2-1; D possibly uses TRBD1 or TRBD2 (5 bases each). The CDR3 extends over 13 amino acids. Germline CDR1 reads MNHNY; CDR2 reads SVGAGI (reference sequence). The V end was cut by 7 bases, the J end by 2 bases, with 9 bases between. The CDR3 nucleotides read TGTGCCAGCAAAGAGGGACCCTACAATGAGCAGTTCTTC. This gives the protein CASKEGPYNEQFF.

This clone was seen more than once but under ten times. The CDR3: CARQTRSNEQFF. In DNA form, the CDR3 reads TGTGCCAGACAGACACGGAGCAATGAGCAGTTCTTC. This sequence joins TRBV21-1 and TRBJ2-1. TRBV21-1 is noted as a pseudogene. There are 12 residues in the CDR3.

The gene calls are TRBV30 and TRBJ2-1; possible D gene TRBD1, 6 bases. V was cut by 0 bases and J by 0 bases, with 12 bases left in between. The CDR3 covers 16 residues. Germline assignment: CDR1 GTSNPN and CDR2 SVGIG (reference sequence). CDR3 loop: CAWSVQGLSSYNEQFF. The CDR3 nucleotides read TGTGCCTGGAGTGTACAGGGCCTGAGCTCCTACAATGAGCAGTTCTTC.

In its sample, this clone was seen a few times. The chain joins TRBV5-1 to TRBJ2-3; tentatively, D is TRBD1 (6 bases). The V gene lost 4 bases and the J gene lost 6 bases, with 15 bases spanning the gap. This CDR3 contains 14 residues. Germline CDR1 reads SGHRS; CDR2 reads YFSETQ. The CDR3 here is CASSPGPGADTQYF. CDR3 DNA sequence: TGCGCCAGCAGCCCAGGACCAGGGGCGGATACGCAGTATTTT.